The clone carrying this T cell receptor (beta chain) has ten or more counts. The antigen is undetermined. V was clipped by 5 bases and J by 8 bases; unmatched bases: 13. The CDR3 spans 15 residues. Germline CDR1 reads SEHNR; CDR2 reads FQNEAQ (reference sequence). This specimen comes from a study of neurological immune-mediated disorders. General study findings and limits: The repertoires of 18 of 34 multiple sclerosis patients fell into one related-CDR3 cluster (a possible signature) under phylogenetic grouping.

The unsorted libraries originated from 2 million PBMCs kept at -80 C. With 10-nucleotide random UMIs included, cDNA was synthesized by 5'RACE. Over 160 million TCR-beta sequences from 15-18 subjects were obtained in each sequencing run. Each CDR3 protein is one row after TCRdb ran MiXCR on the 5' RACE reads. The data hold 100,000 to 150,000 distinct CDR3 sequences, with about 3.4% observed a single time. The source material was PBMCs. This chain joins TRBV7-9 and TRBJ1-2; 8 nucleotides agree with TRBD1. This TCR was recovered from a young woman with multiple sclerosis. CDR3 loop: CASSRPLPGGLGYTF. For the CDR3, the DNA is TGTGCCAGCAGCCGCCCCCTCCCAGGGGGCCTCGGCTACACCTTC.